A selection of T cell receptor beta chains follows, all from one sample in a study of cytomegalovirus exposure and HLA in healthy donors. Sequencing used immunoSEQ multiplex PCR; TCRdb keeps in-frame clones, though not all of them. The data hold over 150,000 clones, with around 77% observed a single time. The sample taken for sequencing was PBMCs. Receptors were obtained from a woman under 40 in good health and CMV-seronegative. The CDR3 runs from the conserved cysteine through the conserved F or W. A D gene is named only where the DNA matches it firmly. Rows give clone size only sometimes, using once, few, many, or a class for an expanded clone.

>.|TRBV7-8|few|TRBJ2-7
TGTGCCAGCAGCCCATCCTTCGGCAGGTCCGAGCAGTACTTC
CASSPSFGRSEQYF
>TRBD1|TRBV15|few|TRBJ1-3
TGTGCCACCAGCAGGGGACAGGAAAACACCATATATTTT
CATSRGQENTIYF
>TRBD2|TRBV9|.|TRBJ2-2
TGTGCCAGCAGCGTCACTAGCGCCTACACCGGGGAGCTGTTTTTT
CASSVTSAYTGELFF
>.|TRBV5-5|.|TRBJ1-5
TGTGCCAGCAGCTTGGGGGCCGGGGACAATCAGCCCCAGCATTTT
CASSLGAGDNQPQHF
>TRBD1|TRBV6-6|.|TRBJ1-1
TGTGCCAGCAGAACCGGGACAGTGAACACTGAAGCTTTCTTT
CASRTGTVNTEAFF
>.|TRBV11-1|.|TRBJ2-2
TGTGCCAGCAGCTTACACGGGGAGCTGTTTTTT
CASSLHGELFF
>.|TRBV28|few|TRBJ1-5
TGTGCCAGCAGTTTAGGGCCAGCTTATCAGCCCCAGCATTTT
CASSLGPAYQPQHF
>.|TRBV7-8|.|TRBJ1-2
TGTGCCAGCAGCACGAGCTCCGGAGCCTATGGCTACACCTTC
CASSTSSGAYGYTF
>TRBD1|TRBV5-1|few|TRBJ2-7
TGCGCCAGCGGCATGGGGCAGGGGGTCTACGAGCAGTACTTC
CASGMGQGVYEQYF
>.|TRBV6-5|.|TRBJ2-7
TGTGCCAGCAAACCCCAGGACTTCCACTACGAGCAGTACTTC
CASKPQDFHYEQYF
>.|TRBV11-2|.|TRBJ1-2
TGTGCCAGCAGCGTCTCGAACTATGGCTACACCTTC
CASSVSNYGYTF
>.|TRBV7-9|.|TRBJ2-1
TGTGCCAGCAGCCCCCCAGGGCCGTTCTTC
CASSPPGPFF
>.|TRBV5-5|few|TRBJ1-5
TGTGCCAGCAGCCCAGCGGGGATGAATCAGCCCCAGCATTTT
CASSPAGMNQPQHF
>.|TRBV30|.|TRBJ1-2
TGTGCCTGGATTCCAACCCCAGGGAATCTTGGCTACACCTTC
CAWIPTPGNLGYTF
>.|TRBV6-1|.|TRBJ1-5
TGTGCCAGCAGTGGAGAGCGAGAGCAGCCCCAGCATTTT
CASSGEREQPQHF
>TRBD1|TRBV7-9|.|TRBJ1-1
TGTGCCAGCAGCCTCAGGGGGGCCCGGAACACTGAAGCTTTCTTT
CASSLRGARNTEAFF
>TRBD1|TRBV10-1|many|TRBJ1-5
TGCGCCAGCAGTGAGTCGAAAAGGGGGCGTCAGCCCCAGCATTTT
CASSESKRGRQPQHF